A few counts support the clone carrying this T cell receptor (beta chain). The data originate from a study of CD8+ T cells in alopecia areata. Unmatched junction bases numbered 8, after V lost 6 bases and J lost 4 bases. Per germline, CDR1 ENHRY and CDR2 SYGVKD. The CDR3 sequence is 15 residues long. Investigators isolated RNA and reverse transcribed it into cDNA to act as the sequencing template. Repertoires were generated with immunoSEQ multiplex PCR, while TCRdb's copy carries only in-frame clones and drops some. The data hold roughly 180,000 clones, with 40% to 55% observed a single time. Specified treatment: oral pan-JAK inhibitor, 5-10 mg twice daily.

The source of this sequence is a human donor with alopecia areata. V and J are TRBV10-3 and TRBJ2-1; TRBD2 aligns across 8 bases. The sequencing used CD8+ T cells sorted from blood, collected at roughly week 53, from a patient treated with tofacitinib. The CDR3 protein is CAIRPGLESYNEQFF. The CDR3 nucleotides read TGTGCCATCAGACCGGGACTAGAATCTTACAATGAGCAGTTCTTC.